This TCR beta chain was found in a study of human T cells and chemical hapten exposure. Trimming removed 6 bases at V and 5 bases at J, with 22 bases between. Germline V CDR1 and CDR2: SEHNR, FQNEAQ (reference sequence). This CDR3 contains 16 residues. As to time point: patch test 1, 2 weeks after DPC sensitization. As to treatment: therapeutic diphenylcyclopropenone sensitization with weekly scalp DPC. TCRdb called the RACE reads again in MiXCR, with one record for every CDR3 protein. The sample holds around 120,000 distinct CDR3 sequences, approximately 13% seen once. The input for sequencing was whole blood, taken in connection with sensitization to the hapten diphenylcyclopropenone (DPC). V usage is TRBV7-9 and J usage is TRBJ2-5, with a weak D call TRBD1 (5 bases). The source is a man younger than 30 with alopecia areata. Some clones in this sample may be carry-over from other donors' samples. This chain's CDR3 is CASRNITQGARETQYF. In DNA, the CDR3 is TGTGCCAGCAGGAACATTACCCAGGGCGCCAGGGAGACCCAGTACTTC.